The 26 T cell receptor beta chains listed next were all sequenced from one sample in a study of blood T cell repertoires in COVID-19. Assay used: immunoSEQ multiplex PCR; TCRdb lists only in-frame clones, some missing. The sample includes some 130,000 clones, less than 90% seen only once; the top ten take more than 1.5%. Material: peripheral blood. The receptors here all came from a man between 65 and 80 years old with acute or convalescent COVID-19.

This chain uses TRBV5-1 with TRBJ2-2, with 9 bases matching TRBD2. Germline trimming cut 4 bases from V and 8 bases from J; bases unmatched to any gene: 12. CDR1 and CDR2 from the germline V gene are SGHRS and YFSETQ. There are 16 residues in the CDR3. The CDR3 DNA sequence: TGCGCCAGCAGCCCGGGGAATAGCGGGGGCTCTGGGGAGCTGTTTTTT. Amino acid sequence: CASSPGNSGGSGELFF.

The chain recombines TRBV5-6 with TRBJ1-3; no definite D call. The CDR3 has 17 amino acids. The V end was cut by 3 bases, the J end by 0 bases, with 16 bases between. The V gene's germline CDR1 is SGHDT and CDR2 YYEEEE. The DNA of the CDR3 is TGTGCCAGCAGCTCGGGCGGCGGGCTAAGCTCTGGAAACACCATATATTTT. Amino acids: CASSSGGGLSSGNTIYF.

This clone was counted ten times or more. The rearrangement uses TRBV20-1 and TRBJ2-7; the D is unclear. The CDR3 is 11 amino acids. Germline CDR1 and CDR2: DFQATT and SNEGSKA (reference sequence). Trimming stripped 4 bases from V and 4 bases from J, with 8 bases between. CDR3 region: CSAKTSYEQYF. DNA of the CDR3: TGCAGTGCTAAAACGAGTTACGAGCAGTACTTC.

The CDR3 spells CASRRQGAYEQYF. The CDR3 nucleotides read TGTGCCAGCAGGCGACAGGGAGCCTACGAGCAGTACTTC. The rearrangement links TRBV27 to TRBJ2-7, with 7 bases fitting TRBD1. V shed 6 bases and J 2 bases; nucleotides not matched to a gene: 4. CDR3 size: 13 residues. Germline V gene lookup returns CDR1 MNHEY and CDR2 SMNVEV (reference sequence).

The V call is TRBV10-3, the J call TRBJ1-6, with 8 bases that match TRBD1. V trimming: 9 bases; J trimming: 15 bases; junction bases outside the gene matches: 10. The germline V gene encodes CDR1 ENHRY and CDR2 SYGVKD. The CDR3 covers 12 residues. CDR3 DNA: TGTGCCATGAGAAATGGACAGGGATACCTCCACTTT. Its translation: CAMRNGQGYLHF.

This clone has only one observation. CDR3 coding DNA: TGTGCCAGTGGAGCGGCGGAGACCCAGTACTTC. Its translation: CASGAAETQYF. The V and J genes are TRBV19 and TRBJ2-5; possibly TRBD2 for D (5 bases). The CDR3 has 11 amino acids. Deletions cut 8 bases from V and 5 bases from J, with 9 bases between. Germline CDR1 reads LNHDA; CDR2 reads SQIVND (reference sequence).

This clone was counted only a few times. The V gene is TRBV11-2, the J gene TRBJ2-1; 16 nucleotides agree with TRBD2. Germline-derived CDR1 and CDR2 are SGHAT and FQNNGV. V lost 1 base to trimming and J lost 3 bases; unmatched junction nucleotides: 6. There are 19 residues in the CDR3. DNA of the CDR3: TGTGCCAGCAGCTTAGTAGGGACTAGCGGGGGGGCATACTACAATGAGCAGTTCTTC. This sequence encodes CASSLVGTSGGAYYNEQFF. The full variable domain, with the rest looked up from reference TRBV11-2 and TRBJ2-1, is EAGVAQSPRYKIIEKRQSVAFWCNPISGHATLYWYQQILGQGPKLLIQFQNNGVVDDSQLPKDRFSAERLKGVDSTLKIQPAKLEDSAVYLCASSLVGTSGGAYYNEQFFGPGTRLTVL.

A single count supports this clone. This sequence joins TRBV2 and TRBJ1-1; possible D gene TRBD1, 6 bases. The CDR3 runs 15 residues. Trimming removed 4 bases at V and 0 bases at J, with 12 bases between. Germline-derived CDR1 and CDR2 are SNHLY and FYNNEI. CDR3 sequence reads: CASSGNRALNTEAFF. Written as DNA, the CDR3 is TGTGCCAGCAGTGGTAACAGGGCCCTGAACACTGAAGCTTTCTTT. Based on the CDR3 plus reference TRBV2 and TRBJ1-1, the full variable domain is EPEVTQTPSHQVTQMGQEVILRCVPISNHLYFYWYRQILGQKVEFLVSFYNNEISEKSEIFDDQFSVERPDGSNFTLKIRSTKLEDSAMYFCASSGNRALNTEAFFGQGTRLTVV.

CDR3 nucleotide sequence: TGTGCCAGTAGTAGAGACAGGTCAGGGATAGCAGGCTACACCTTC. This gives the protein CASSRDRSGIAGYTF. The rearrangement links TRBV19 to TRBJ1-2; possible D gene TRBD1, 6 bases. V lost 4 bases to trimming and J lost 8 bases, with 20 bases between them. The V gene's germline CDR1 is LNHDA and CDR2 SQIVND (reference sequence). The CDR3 is 15 residues long. Together with reference TRBV19 and TRBJ1-2, the CDR3 gives the full variable domain: DGGITQSPKYLFRKEGQNVTLSCEQNLNHDAMYWYRQDPGQGLRLIYYSQIVNDFQKGDIAEGYSVSREKKESFPLTVTSAQKNPTAFYLCASSRDRSGIAGYTFGSGTRLTVV.

The rearrangement joins TRBV5-1 to TRBJ2-7; the D gene is possibly TRBD2 (6 bases). The CDR3 loop spans 16 amino acids. Trimming shortened V by 0 bases and J by 3 bases, and 16 bases separated the two germline ends. Germline CDR1 is SGHRS and CDR2 is YFSETQ. Here the CDR3 DNA reads TGCGCCAGCAGCTTGGATCCGGCGGGGTCGGTCTACGAGCAGTACTTC. Translated: CASSLDPAGSVYEQYF.

The chain recombines TRBV6-7 with TRBJ1-2; D is unresolved. TRBV6-7 is marked as an open reading frame, function uncertain. The CDR3 length is 16 residues. V was trimmed by 6 bases and J by 4 bases, leaving 21 bases between them. This CDR3 is CASSHPWASVAYGYTF. CDR3 DNA: TGTGCCAGCAGCCACCCTTGGGCATCTGTGGCCTATGGCTACACCTTC.

The J gene is TRBJ1-6, the V gene TRBV5-1; the D is unclear. Trimming shortened V by 0 bases and J by 0 bases, and 4 bases separated the two germline ends. The CDR3 covers 15 residues. Germline assignment: CDR1 SGHRS and CDR2 YFSETQ. CDR3 sequence (DNA): TGCGCCAGCAGCTTGGGGAGCTCCTATAATTCACCCCTCCACTTT. This sequence encodes CASSLGSSYNSPLHF.

The V gene is TRBV11-3, the J gene TRBJ2-1; TRBD1 matches 10 bases. V shed 5 bases, J shed 8 bases, and the junction held 9 bases outside the gene matches. The CDR3 is 15 amino acids. Germline V lookup: CDR1 SGHNT, CDR2 YENEEA. The chain's CDR3 is CASSLAGTGVYEQFF. CDR3 nucleotide sequence: TGTGCCAGCAGCCTCGCGGGGACAGGGGTATATGAGCAGTTCTTC. The complete variable domain, with remaining parts taken from reference TRBV11-3 and TRBJ2-1, reads EAGVVQSPRYKIIEKKQPVAFWCNPISGHNTLYWYLQNLGQGPELLIRYENEEAVDDSQLPKDRFSAERLKGVDSTLKIQPAELGDSAVYLCASSLAGTGVYEQFFGPGTRLTVL.

This clone showed up just once. The V and J genes are TRBV27 and TRBJ2-7; 7 nucleotides line up with TRBD2. This CDR3 region has 14 residues. V shed 1 base, J shed 6 bases, and the junction held 6 bases outside the gene matches. Germline lookup yields CDR1 MNHEY and CDR2 SMNVEV (reference sequence). In nucleotides, the CDR3 is TGTGCCAGCAGTTTATGGGTAGGGAGGGCCGAGCAGTACTTC. This sequence encodes CASSLWVGRAEQYF.

J is TRBJ1-4 and V is TRBV6-1; TRBD1 is a possible D gene (5 bases). The V gene's germline CDR1 is MNHNS and CDR2 SASEGT. The CDR3 is 15 amino acids. Trimming left V 1 base short and J 3 bases short, with 9 bases between. CDR3 nucleotide sequence: TGTGCCAGCAGTGAAGTCGGGGGTGCTAATGAAAAACTGTTTTTT. Its protein product is CASSEVGGANEKLFF.

This clone was counted a few times. This chain joins TRBV6-6 and TRBJ2-1; 7 positions agree with TRBD1. The V and J ends lost 5 bases and 0 bases, in that order; junction bases with no gene match: 22. The CDR3 has 21 residues. Germline CDR1 reads MNHNY; CDR2 reads SVGAGI (reference sequence). The CDR3, as DNA: TGTGCCAGCAGTCACCAATTCCCCGGGACAGCACCCCGAAGCTCCTACAATGAGCAGTTCTTC. Protein product: CASSHQFPGTAPRSSYNEQFF.

The rearrangement uses TRBV6-5 and TRBJ1-2; 10 nucleotides match TRBD1. The junction had 6 bases not matched to a gene; V was cut back by 6 bases and J by 2 bases. This CDR3 spans 15 amino acids. Germline CDR1 and CDR2: MNHEY and SVGAGI. The CDR3 coding sequence is TGTGCCAGCAGGCAAGACAGGGGGCAAAACTATGGCTACACCTTC. Its protein product is CASRQDRGQNYGYTF.

CDR3 in amino acids: CAISEVALNSPLHF. CDR3 bases: TGTGCCATCAGTGAAGTGGCTTTAAATTCACCCCTCCACTTT. The chain joins TRBV10-3 to TRBJ1-6; the D is unclear. V lost 3 bases to trimming and J lost 7 bases, with 10 bases between them. This CDR3 spans 14 amino acids. CDR1 and CDR2 from the germline V gene are ENHRY and SYGVKD.

The chain joins TRBV4-1 to TRBJ1-5; 8 nucleotides agree with TRBD1. The CDR3 runs 16 residues. Germline CDR1 and CDR2: MGHRA and YSYEKL. V was pared by 5 bases and J by 7 bases, with 13 bases of the junction left unmatched. This CDR3 is CASSSLIQGANQPQHF. CDR3 in DNA: TGCGCCAGCAGCTCACTCATCCAGGGGGCAAACCAGCCCCAGCATTTT.

The rearrangement joins TRBV5-1 to TRBJ2-2; D call uncertain. Trimming stripped 0 bases from V and 5 bases from J, with 11 bases between. The CDR3 contains 15 residues. Germline-derived CDR1 and CDR2 are SGHRS and YFSETQ. The CDR3 spells CASSLAQSQTGELFF. The CDR3 region has the DNA TGCGCCAGCAGCTTGGCACAATCTCAGACCGGGGAGCTGTTTTTT.

V usage is TRBV6-5 and J usage is TRBJ2-3; possible D gene TRBD2, 5 bases. V lost 6 bases and J lost 2, with 12 bases in between. Per germline, CDR1 MNHEY and CDR2 SVGAGI. CDR3 length: 14 residues. CDR3 nucleotide sequence: TGTGCCAGCAGCGGAGGCCGTAACACAGATACGCAGTATTTT. Encoded protein: CASSGGRNTDTQYF.

The rearrangement uses TRBV7-8 and TRBJ1-1; D is unresolved. The CDR3 is made up of 14 amino acids. The germline CDR1 and CDR2 sequences are SGHVS and FQNEAQ. Trimming took 2 bases from V and 0 from J, leaving 7 bases between them. The CDR3 reads CASSLSSVNTEAFF. The CDR3 nucleotides are TGTGCCAGCAGCTTATCTTCGGTGAACACTGAAGCTTTCTTT.

This chain connects TRBV6-5 to TRBJ2-1; 8 nucleotides align to TRBD2. The CDR3 totals 14 residues. CDR1 is MNHEY and CDR2 is SVGAGI in the germline V gene. Losses at the gene ends were 7 bases for V and 7 bases for J; bases not matched to a gene: 9. The chain's CDR3 is CASTRTAGGNEQFF. CDR3 sequence (DNA): TGTGCCAGCACAAGAACTGCGGGGGGAAATGAGCAGTTCTTC.

This chain uses TRBV11-2 with TRBJ2-5; maybe TRBD2 (6 bases). Trimming pared 5 bases from V and 5 bases from J, leaving 15 bases between. This CDR3 has 14 residues. Germline V lookup: CDR1 SGHAT, CDR2 FQNNGV. The CDR3 DNA reads TGTGCCAGCAGCCAGGAACGCGGGGCGGAGACCCAGTACTTC. It encodes CASSQERGAETQYF.

The chain couples TRBV28 to TRBJ1-6; no firm D call. Trimming cost V 5 bases and J 6 bases, with 11 bases left between them. This CDR3 has 14 residues. Germline loops: CDR1 MDHEN, CDR2 SYDVKM. CDR3 nucleotides: TGTGCCAGCAGTCCCTATCCCCCTAATTCACCCCTCCACTTT. Protein: CASSPYPPNSPLHF. The entire variable domain, with the rest obtained from reference TRBV28 and TRBJ1-6, is as follows: DVKVTQSSRYLVKRTGEKVFLECVQDMDHENMFWYRQDPGLGLRLIYFSYDVKMKEKGDIPEGYSVSREKKERFSLILESASTNQTSMYLCASSPYPPNSPLHFGNGTRLTVT.

The chain couples TRBV18 to TRBJ1-4, with a possible D match to TRBD1 (6 bases). V lost 3 bases and J lost 3, with 11 bases in between. This CDR3 comprises 15 residues. Germline V CDR1 and CDR2: KGHSH, LQKENI. CDR3 nucleotides: TGTGCCAGCTCACCCACAGGGTTGGCTAATGAAAAACTGTTTTTT. Translated: CASSPTGLANEKLFF. Filled out from reference TRBV18 and TRBJ1-4, the complete variable domain reads NAGVMQNPRHLVRRRGQEARLRCSPMKGHSHVYWYRQLPEEGLKFMVYLQKENIIDESGMPKERFSAEFPKEGPSILRIQQVVRGDSAAYFCASSPTGLANEKLFFGSGTQLSVL.